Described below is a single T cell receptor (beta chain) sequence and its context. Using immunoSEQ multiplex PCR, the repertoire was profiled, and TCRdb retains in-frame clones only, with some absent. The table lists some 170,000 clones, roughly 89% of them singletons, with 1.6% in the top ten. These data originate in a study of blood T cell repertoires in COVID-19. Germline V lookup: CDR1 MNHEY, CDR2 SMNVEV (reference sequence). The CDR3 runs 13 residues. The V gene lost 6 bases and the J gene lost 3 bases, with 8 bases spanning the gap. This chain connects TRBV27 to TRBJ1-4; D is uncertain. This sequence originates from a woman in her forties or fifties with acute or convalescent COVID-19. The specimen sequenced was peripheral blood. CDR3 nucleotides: TGTGCCAGCAGGTCCGAGGCTAATGAAAAACTGTTTTTT. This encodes CASRSEANEKLFF.